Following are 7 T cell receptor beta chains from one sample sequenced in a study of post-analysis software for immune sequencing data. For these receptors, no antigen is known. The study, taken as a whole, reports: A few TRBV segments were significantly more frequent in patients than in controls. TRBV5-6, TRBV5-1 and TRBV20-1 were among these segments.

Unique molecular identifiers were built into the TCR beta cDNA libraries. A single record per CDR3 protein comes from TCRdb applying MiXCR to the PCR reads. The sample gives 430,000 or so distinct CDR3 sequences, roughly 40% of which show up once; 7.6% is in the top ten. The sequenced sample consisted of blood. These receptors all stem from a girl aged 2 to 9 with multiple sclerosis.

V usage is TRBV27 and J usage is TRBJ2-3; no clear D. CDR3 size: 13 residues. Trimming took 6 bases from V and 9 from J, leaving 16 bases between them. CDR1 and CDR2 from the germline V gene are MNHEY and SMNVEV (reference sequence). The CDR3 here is CASSPPVGITQYF. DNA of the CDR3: TGTGCCAGCAGCCCACCCGTTGGGATAACGCAGTATTTT.

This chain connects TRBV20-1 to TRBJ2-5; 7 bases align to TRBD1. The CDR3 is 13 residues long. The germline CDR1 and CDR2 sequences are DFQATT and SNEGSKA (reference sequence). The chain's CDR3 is CRATGTVQETQYF. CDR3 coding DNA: TGCAGGGCCACTGGGACAGTCCAAGAGACCCAGTACTTC.

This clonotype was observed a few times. The CDR3 here is CASSSWTGGGKSPLHF. As DNA, the CDR3 is TGCGCCAGCAGCTCGTGGACAGGGGGTGGTAAATCACCCCTCCACTTT. The chain uses TRBV5-1 and TRBJ1-6; TRBD1 aligns across 10 bases. V gave up 3 bases and J gave up 10 bases; unmatched junction bases: 10. CDR1 SGHRS and CDR2 YFSETQ come from the germline V gene. The length of the CDR3 is 16 residues.

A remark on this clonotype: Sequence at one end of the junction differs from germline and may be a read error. The CDR3 DNA reads as TGTGCCAGTAGCTTATTCGGGACAGGGGGTGGCTACACCTTC. This codes for CASSLFGTGGGYTF. V is TRBV7-8 and J is TRBJ1-2; 11 positions agree with TRBD1. CDR3 length equals 14 residues. From germline, CDR1 is SGHVS and CDR2 FQNEAQ.

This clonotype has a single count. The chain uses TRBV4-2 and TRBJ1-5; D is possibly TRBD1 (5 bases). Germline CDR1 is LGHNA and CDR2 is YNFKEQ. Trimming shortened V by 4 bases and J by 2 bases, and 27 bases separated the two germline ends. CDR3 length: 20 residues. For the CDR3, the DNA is TGTGCCAGCAGCCGAGGACCGACAGAATTGAAGGCGTTTGGCAATCAGCCCCAGCATTTT. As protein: CASSRGPTELKAFGNQPQHF.

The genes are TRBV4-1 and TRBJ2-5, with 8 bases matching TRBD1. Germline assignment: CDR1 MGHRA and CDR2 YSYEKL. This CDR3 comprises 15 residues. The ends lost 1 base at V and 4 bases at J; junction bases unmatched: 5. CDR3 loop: CASSQGTGKSETQYF. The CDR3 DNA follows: TGCGCCAGCAGCCAAGGGACAGGGAAATCAGAGACCCAGTACTTC.

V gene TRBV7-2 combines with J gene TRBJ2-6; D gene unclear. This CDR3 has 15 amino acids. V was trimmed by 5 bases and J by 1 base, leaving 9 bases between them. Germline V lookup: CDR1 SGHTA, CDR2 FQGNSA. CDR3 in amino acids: CASSGRKSGANVLTF. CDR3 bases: TGTGCCAGCAGCGGTCGTAAGTCTGGGGCCAACGTCCTGACTTTC.